The text below deals with one T cell receptor beta chain. Its specificity is unknown. The unexposed donors gave CD4+ T cells in 2011-2018, prior to COVID-19. The data were obtained in a study of CD4 T cells in relation to SARS-CoV-2 and coronaviruses. Unmatched junction bases numbered 13, after V lost 2 bases and J lost 8 bases. This CDR3 spans 17 amino acids. CDR1 MNHNS and CDR2 SASEGT come from the germline V gene. Sequenced by immunoSEQ multiplex PCR; TCRdb stores in-frame clones only, minus some. The data hold tens of thousands of clones, with 94% observed a single time. Study-wide findings and caveats: The cross-reactivity analysis covered only spike protein, not other viral proteins.

The chain employs TRBV6-1 and TRBJ2-1; 9 nucleotides line up with TRBD2. The sequence was obtained from a human donor in good health. The specimen was naive CD4+ T cells from PBMCs. Subset here: naive CD4+ T cells isolated by negative enrichment. As DNA, the CDR3 is TGTGCCAGCAGTGAACCGGGACTAGCTCCGGGGGGGCATGAGCAGTTCTTC. It yields the protein CASSEPGLAPGGHEQFF.